This T cell receptor beta chain is drawn from a study of blood T cell repertoires in COVID-19. Study-wide background: COVID-19 samples, acute and convalescent, were from the United States, Italy and Spain.

Germline CDR1 and CDR2: SGHRS and YFSETQ. CDR3 size: 15 residues. J lost 3 bases, V lost 2 bases, and 5 bases had no gene match. The data were produced by immunoSEQ multiplex PCR, yet TCRdb's version contains in-frame clones alone and is incomplete. The sample carries around 300,000 clones, around 90% recorded once. The chain links TRBV5-1 to TRBJ2-3, with 8 nucleotides matching TRBD2. Sequencing used PBMCs or T cells enriched from blood (not recorded which). The TCR comes from a woman in her 40s who had recovered from COVID-19. The CDR3 is CASSLAGVGTDTQYF. CDR3 DNA: TGCGCCAGCAGCTTAGCGGGAGTAGGGACAGATACGCAGTATTTT.